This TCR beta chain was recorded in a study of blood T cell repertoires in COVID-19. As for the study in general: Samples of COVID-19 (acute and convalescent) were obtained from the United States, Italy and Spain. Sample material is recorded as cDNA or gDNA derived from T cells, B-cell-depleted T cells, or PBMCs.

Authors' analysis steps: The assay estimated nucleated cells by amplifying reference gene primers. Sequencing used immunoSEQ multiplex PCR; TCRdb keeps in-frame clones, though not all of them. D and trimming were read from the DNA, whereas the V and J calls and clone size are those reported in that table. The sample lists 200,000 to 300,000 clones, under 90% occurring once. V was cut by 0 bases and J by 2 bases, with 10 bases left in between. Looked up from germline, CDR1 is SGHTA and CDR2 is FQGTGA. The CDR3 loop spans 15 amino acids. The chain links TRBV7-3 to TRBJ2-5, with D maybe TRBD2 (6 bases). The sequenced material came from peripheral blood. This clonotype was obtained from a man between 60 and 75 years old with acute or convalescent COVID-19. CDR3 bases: TGTGCCAGCAGCTTAACGGGCGGGACGCAAGAGACCCAGTACTTC. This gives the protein CASSLTGGTQETQYF.